This T cell receptor (beta chain) was retrieved from a study of brain T cells in children with intractable seizures. The protocol was immunoSEQ multiplex PCR, while the TCRdb copy is restricted to in-frame clones and leaves out a portion. Among hundreds of thousands of clones listed, nearly 95% were seen once. Time point indicated: blood from clinic visit 5 months post-surgery; TSC patient then seizure free. Study-level results: Pre- and post-surgery blood differed in depth, so pre-surgery absences may be undersampling.

Of note for this clone: Its antigen is currently unknown.

V was cut by 1 base and J by 5 bases, with 14 bases left in between. Germline V gene lookup returns CDR1 SQVTM and CDR2 ANQGSEA. The CDR3 runs 14 residues. The chain employs TRBV29-1 and TRBJ2-5; D remains unclear. This clonotype was obtained from a boy in the first two years of life with tuberous sclerosis and intractable seizures. Source: peripheral blood, taken 4 to 6 months after surgery. For the CDR3, the DNA is TGCAGCGTTGAAGGGTTTAGGTCTAAGGAGACCCAGTACTTC. This translates into CSVEGFRSKETQYF.